The 16 T cell receptor beta chains below were found in one sample sequenced in a study of T cells in Graves' hyperthyroidism and ophthalmopathy. Researchers amplified the TCR beta CDR3 regions from RNA transcripts. Carried out on the TCR CDR3, a first-round RT-PCR used the HTBI primer set. Via MiXCR, TCRdb re-called the multiplex PCR reads, giving one row per CDR3 protein. Of around 800,000 distinct CDR3 sequences in the sample, roughly 37% were seen once. Material: blood. The origin of the receptors is a man aged 18 to 29 with Graves' hyperthyroidism.

Ten or more counts support this clonotype. The V gene is TRBV7-9, the J gene TRBJ2-5; a weak D match, TRBD1 (6 bases). The CDR3 is 14 residues long. Deletions cut 4 bases from V and 1 base from J, with 10 bases between. Germline V lookup: CDR1 SEHNR, CDR2 FQNEAQ (reference sequence). The CDR3 is CASSSQGVQETQYF. CDR3 sequence (DNA): TGTGCCAGCAGCTCACAGGGTGTCCAAGAGACCCAGTACTTC.

Here the CDR3 reads CASRGFDTQYF. The DNA of the CDR3 is TGTGCCAGTCGAGGGTTCGATACGCAGTATTTT. The genes are TRBV12-3 or TRBV12-4 and TRBJ2-3; tentatively, D is TRBD2 (5 bases). V was pared by 9 bases and J by 6 bases, with 10 bases between. The CDR3 has 11 amino acids.

This clonotype was detected many times. The J gene is TRBJ2-2, the V gene TRBV10-3, with D uncertain. The V end lost 2 bases, the J end lost 7 bases, and 8 bases lay between the germline ends. CDR3 length: 13 amino acids. Germline V lookup: CDR1 ENHRY, CDR2 SYGVKD. Here the CDR3 DNA reads TGTGCCATCAGTGAGGGATCCGGCGGGGAGCTGTTTTTT. Residues: CAISEGSGGELFF.

CDR3 DNA sequence: TGTGCCAGCAGCGTACCGGGGACAGGGGTGTCTAACTATGGCTACACCTTC. It translates to CASSVPGTGVSNYGYTF. The chain recombines TRBV7-9 with TRBJ1-2; 10 positions agree with TRBD1. Germline assignment: CDR1 SEHNR and CDR2 FQNEAQ (reference sequence). This CDR3 comprises 17 residues. V shed 5 bases and J 0 bases; nucleotides not matched to a gene: 9.

The J gene is TRBJ1-5, the V gene TRBV20-1; D perhaps matches TRBD1 (5 bases). From germline, CDR1 is DFQATT and CDR2 SNEGSKA (reference sequence). The CDR3 has 18 residues. Trimming left V 0 bases short and J 4 bases short, with 22 bases between. The CDR3 here is CSARDRNPSREGNQPQHF. CDR3 sequence (DNA): TGCAGTGCTAGAGACCGGAACCCTTCCAGGGAGGGAAATCAGCCCCAGCATTTT.

With regard to this clonotype: This may be a read error: a much more frequent sequence differs by one nucleotide. The chain carries TRBV7-9 and TRBJ1-1; 7 nucleotides match TRBD1. The CDR3 has 15 amino acids. Germline CDR1 and CDR2: SEHNR and FQNEAQ (reference sequence). J gave up 4 bases and V 4 bases, and 9 bases lay outside the gene matches. The CDR3 reads CASSSLIAGGTEAFF. The CDR3 DNA follows: TGTGCCAGCAGCTCTCTTATCGCAGGGGGCACTGAAGCTTTCTTT.

The rearrangement links TRBV10-3 to TRBJ2-7; the match to TRBD1 covers 9 bases. The germline CDR1 and CDR2 sequences are ENHRY and SYGVKD. The CDR3 loop spans 13 amino acids. After removal of 10 bases from V and 3 bases from J, the junction contained 7 bases not matched to a gene. The CDR3 nucleotides read TGTGCCACCGGGACAGGGTCATTCTACGAGCAGTACTTC. Translating gives CATGTGSFYEQYF.

This clonotype was found a few times. V gene TRBV12-3 or TRBV12-4 combines with J gene TRBJ2-7; D unresolved. The CDR3 extends over 15 amino acids. V gave up 3 bases and J gave up 0 bases, with 12 bases separating them. CDR3 sequence: CASSFLGGSSYEQYF. The CDR3 DNA reads TGTGCCAGCAGTTTCTTGGGCGGTAGCTCCTACGAGCAGTACTTC.

This clonotype was counted at least ten times. The CDR3 loop reads CASSLADREYF. The CDR3 DNA reads as TGTGCCAGCAGCTTAGCGGACAGGGAGTACTTC. This chain joins TRBV7-8 and TRBJ2-7; 8 bases are a match to TRBD1. The CDR3 runs to 11 residues. Germline assignment: CDR1 SGHVS and CDR2 FQNEAQ. J lost 11 bases, V lost 0 bases, and 0 bases had no gene match.

This clonotype appeared a few times. The chain joins TRBV14 to TRBJ2-7, with 7 bases lining up with TRBD1. Germline V gene data show CDR1 as SGHDN and CDR2 as FVKESK. V trimming: 5 bases; J trimming: 2 bases; junction bases outside the gene matches: 9. The CDR3 is 15 amino acids. The DNA of the CDR3 is TGTGCCAGCAGCGGGGAGAGGGACAGTGCCTACGAGCAGTACTTC. Translated: CASSGERDSAYEQYF.

The rearrangement uses TRBV5-1 and TRBJ1-2; the D gene is possibly TRBD1 (6 bases). With 4 bases removed from V and 8 bases from J, the gap between germline ends came to 15 bases. The V gene's germline CDR1 is SGHRS and CDR2 YFSETQ. The CDR3 spans 13 residues. CDR3 in amino acids: CASSQAGVSGYTF. In DNA, the CDR3 is TGCGCCAGCAGCCAAGCAGGGGTTTCCGGCTACACCTTC. Drawing the rest from reference TRBV5-1 and TRBJ1-2, the complete variable domain is KAGVTQTPRYLIKTRGQQVTLSCSPISGHRSVSWYQQTPGQGLQFLFEYFSETQRNKGNFPGRFSGRQFSNSRSEMNVSTLELGDSALYLCASSQAGVSGYTFGSGTRLTVV.

This clonotype was seen a few times. The chain recombines TRBV19 with TRBJ1-5, with unresolved D. This CDR3 contains 13 residues. Germline values: CDR1 LNHDA, CDR2 SQIVND (reference sequence). V lost 5 bases and J 4 bases, leaving 9 bases between the germline ends. The DNA for the CDR3 is TGTGCCAGTAGTCATACCAAAAATCAGCCCCAGCATTTT. As protein: CASSHTKNQPQHF.

This sequence joins TRBV4-3 and TRBJ1-6; 11 bases agree with TRBD1. This CDR3 region has 17 residues. Germline V lookup: CDR1 LGHNA, CDR2 YSLEER. After removal of 0 bases from V and 6 bases from J, the junction contained 4 bases not matched to a gene. CDR3 nucleotide sequence: TGCGCCAGCAGCCAAGATCCCGGGACAGGGGGTAATTCACCCCTCCACTTT. Amino acid sequence: CASSQDPGTGGNSPLHF.

There are many counts of this clonotype. The chain links TRBV15 to TRBJ2-5; D remains ambiguous. The CDR3 covers 16 residues. Germline-derived CDR1 and CDR2 are LNHNV and YYDKDF (reference sequence). V lost 0 bases to trimming and J lost 2 bases, with 13 bases between them. The CDR3 sequence is CATSRDRVVPQETQYF. CDR3 in DNA: TGTGCCACCAGCAGAGATCGAGTCGTGCCTCAAGAGACCCAGTACTTC.

This clonotype was picked up one time. Germline and junction disagree at one end, which may indicate a read error. The J gene is TRBJ2-7, the V gene TRBV7-9; D is unclear. The CDR3 has 13 residues. Germline V lookup: CDR1 SEHNR, CDR2 FQNEAQ (reference sequence). Here the CDR3 reads CASSFGPNDEKYF. The CDR3 coding sequence is TGTGCCAGCAGTTTTGGTCCGAACGACGAGAAGTACTTC.

In this sample, this clonotype turned up once. The chain joins TRBV25-1 to TRBJ2-5, with TRBD1 identical over 10 bases. Germline-derived CDR1 and CDR2 are MGHDK and SYGVNS. The CDR3 runs to 15 residues. The V segment lost 8 bases and the J segment 5 bases; nucleotides outside the gene matches: 11. CDR3 amino acids: CASGSGQGTSETQYF. The CDR3 DNA reads as TGTGCCAGCGGTTCGGGACAGGGGACTTCTGAGACCCAGTACTTC.